This TCR beta chain was identified during a study of blood T cell repertoires in COVID-19. Overall study context: Samples came from the United States, Italy and Spain, spanning acute and convalescent COVID-19. Sample material is recorded as cDNA or gDNA derived from T cells, B-cell-depleted T cells, or PBMCs.

CDR1 is SGHRS and CDR2 is YFSETQ in the germline V gene. CDR3 length: 16 residues. V was clipped by 4 bases and J by 1 base; unmatched bases: 8. This clone was counted between two and nine times. Study processing details: Amplification with reference gene primers provided the estimates of nucleated cell counts. Only in-frame clones appear in the TCRdb table, and some are missing; sequencing was by immunoSEQ multiplex PCR. That table is the source of V, J and clone size, and D and trimming were worked out from the DNA. The sample has some 240,000 clones, roughly 80% seen once; the top ten hold 7.5%. The clonotype was recovered from a woman older than 75 with COVID-19, enrolled during active disease. The chain has TRBV5-1 and TRBJ1-2, with TRBD1 identical over 9 bases. Sequencing was carried out using peripheral blood. Written as DNA, the CDR3 is TGCGCCAGCAGCCCAAGGACAGGGGAGCGTAACTATGGCTACACCTTC. This gives the protein CASSPRTGERNYGYTF. Full variable domain (outside the CDR3, taken from reference TRBV5-1 and TRBJ1-2): KAGVTQTPRYLIKTRGQQVTLSCSPISGHRSVSWYQQTPGQGLQFLFEYFSETQRNKGNFPGRFSGRQFSNSRSEMNVSTLELGDSALYLCASSPRTGERNYGYTFGSGTRLTVV.